This T cell receptor beta chain was captured in a study of beta chain features in type 1 diabetes. Findings and limits, study-wide: VDJ junctions from patients with type 1 diabetes contained fewer insertions and more deletions. A possible short-template PCR bias applies equally to patients and controls.

Concerning this clone itself: No antigen is known for it.

Cells sorted by CD45RO/CCR7/CD25/CD127/CD95/CD27 comprised CD4+ naive, central memory, regulatory and stem cell-like memory cells. Sorted populations were all over 95% pure. Trimming cost V 3 bases and J 0 bases, with 9 bases left between them. This CDR3 is built from 15 residues. Germline V lookup: CDR1 SEHNR, CDR2 FQNEAQ (reference sequence). cDNA synthesis used the whole RNA isolate, giving expressed TCRB sequences. Clones were sequenced by immunoSEQ multiplex PCR, and TCRdb holds only the in-frame ones, with some missing. The repertoire consists of 250,000 or so clones, with roughly 30% occurring once and the leading ten covering approximately 4%.

The V call is TRBV7-9, the J call TRBJ2-1; D not resolved. This clonotype was sampled from a man aged 25 to 40 in good health. Sequencing was carried out using central memory CD4+ T cells from blood. The CDR3 sequence: CASSLYSSSYNEQFF. CDR3 in DNA: TGTGCCAGCAGCTTGTACTCGAGCTCCTACAATGAGCAGTTCTTC.